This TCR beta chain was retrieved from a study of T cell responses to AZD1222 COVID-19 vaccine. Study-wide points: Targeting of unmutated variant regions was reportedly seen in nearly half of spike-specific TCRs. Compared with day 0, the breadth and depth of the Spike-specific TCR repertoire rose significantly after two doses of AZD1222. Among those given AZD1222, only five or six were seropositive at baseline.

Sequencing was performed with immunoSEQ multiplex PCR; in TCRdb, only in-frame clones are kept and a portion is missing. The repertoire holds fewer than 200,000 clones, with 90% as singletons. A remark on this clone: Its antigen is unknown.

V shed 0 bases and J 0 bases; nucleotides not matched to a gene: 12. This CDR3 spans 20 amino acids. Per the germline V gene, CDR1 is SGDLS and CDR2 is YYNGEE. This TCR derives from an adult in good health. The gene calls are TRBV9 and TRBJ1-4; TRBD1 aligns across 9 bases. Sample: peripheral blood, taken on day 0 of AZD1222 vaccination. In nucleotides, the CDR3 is TGTGCCAGCAGCGTAGGCCTGGACAGGGGACCATTTGCAACTAATGAAAAACTGTTTTTT. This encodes CASSVGLDRGPFATNEKLFF.